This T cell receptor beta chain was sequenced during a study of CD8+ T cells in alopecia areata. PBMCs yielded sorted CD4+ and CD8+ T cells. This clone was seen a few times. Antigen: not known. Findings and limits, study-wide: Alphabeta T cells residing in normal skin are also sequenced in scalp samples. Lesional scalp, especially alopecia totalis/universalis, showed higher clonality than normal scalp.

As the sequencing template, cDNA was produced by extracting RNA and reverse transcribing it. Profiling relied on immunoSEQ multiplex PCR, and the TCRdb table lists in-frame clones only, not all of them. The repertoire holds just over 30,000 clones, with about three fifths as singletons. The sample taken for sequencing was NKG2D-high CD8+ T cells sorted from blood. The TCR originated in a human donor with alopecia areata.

CDR3 nucleotide sequence: TGTGCCAGCAGCCCCAGCGGGAGTTTTAAACAGTACTTC. Protein product: CASSPSGSFKQYF. The genes are TRBV7-9 and TRBJ2-7; 8 nucleotides align to TRBD2. Trimming cost V 5 bases and J 10 bases; bases outside gene matches: 10. In germline, CDR1 is SEHNR, CDR2 FQNEAQ (reference sequence). This CDR3 contains 13 residues.